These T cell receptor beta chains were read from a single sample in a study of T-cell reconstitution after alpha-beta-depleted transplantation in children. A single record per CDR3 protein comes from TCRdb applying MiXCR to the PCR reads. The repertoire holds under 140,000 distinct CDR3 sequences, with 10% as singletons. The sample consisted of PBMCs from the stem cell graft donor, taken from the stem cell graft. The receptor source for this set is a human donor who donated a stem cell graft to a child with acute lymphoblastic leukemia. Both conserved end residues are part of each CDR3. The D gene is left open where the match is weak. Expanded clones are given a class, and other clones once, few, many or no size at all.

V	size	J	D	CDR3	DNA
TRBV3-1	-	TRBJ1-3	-	CASSQDRHRLGNTIYF	TGTGCCAGCAGCCAAGATCGACACCGACTCGGAAACACCATATATTTT
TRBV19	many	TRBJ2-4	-	CASSERRALGKNIQYF	TGTGCCAGTAGTGAAAGAAGGGCCCTGGGTAAAAACATTCAGTACTTC
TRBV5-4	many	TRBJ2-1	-	CASTPRPYNEQFF	TGTGCCAGCACCCCTAGGCCCTACAATGAGCAGTTCTTC
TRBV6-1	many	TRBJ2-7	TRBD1	CASTGGRSSYEQYF	TGTGCCAGCACAGGGGGCCGTTCCTCCTACGAGCAGTACTTC
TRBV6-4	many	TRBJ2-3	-	CASSRGHTYTQYF	TGTGCCAGTTCCCGGGGGCACACATATACGCAGTATTTT
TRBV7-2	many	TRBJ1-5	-	CASSLWEGADQPQHF	TGTGCCAGCAGCTTATGGGAGGGAGCTGATCAGCCCCAGCATTTT
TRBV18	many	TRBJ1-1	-	CASSPLRDTEAFF	TGTGCCAGCTCACCACTCAGGGACACTGAAGCTTTCTTT
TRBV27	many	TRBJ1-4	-	CASSLNRDNEKLFF	TGTGCCAGCAGTTTGAACAGGGACAATGAAAAACTGTTTTTT
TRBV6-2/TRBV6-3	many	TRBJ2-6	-	CASSSTPTVQGANVLTF	TGTGCCAGCAGTTCCACACCGACAGTCCAGGGGGCCAACGTCCTGACTTTC
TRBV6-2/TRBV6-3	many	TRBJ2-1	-	CASSYQYNEQFF	TGTGCCAGCAGTTACCAGTACAATGAGCAGTTCTTC
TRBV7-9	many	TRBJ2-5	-	CASSSWDYQETQYF	TGTGCCAGCAGCTCATGGGACTACCAAGAGACCCAGTACTTC
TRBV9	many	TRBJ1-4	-	CASSVGGREEKLFF	TGTGCCAGCAGCGTAGGGGGACGGGAAGAAAAACTGTTTTTT
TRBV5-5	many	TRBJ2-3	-	CASSLQKLGTDTQYF	TGTGCCAGCAGCCTTCAAAAGTTGGGCACAGATACGCAGTATTTT
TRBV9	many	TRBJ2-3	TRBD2	CASSGLAGGHADTQYF	TGTGCCAGCAGCGGATTAGCGGGGGGGCACGCAGATACGCAGTATTTT
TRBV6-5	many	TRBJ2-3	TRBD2	CASSYQAGGSTDTQYF	TGTGCCAGCAGTTATCAAGCGGGAGGAAGCACAGATACGCAGTATTTT
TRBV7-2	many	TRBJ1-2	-	CASSLQYRQNYGYTF	TGTGCCAGCAGCTTACAATATCGACAGAACTATGGCTACACCTTC
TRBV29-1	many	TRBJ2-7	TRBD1	CSVRDSSYEQYF	TGCAGCGTCCGGGACAGCTCCTACGAGCAGTACTTC